This is a list of T cell receptor beta chains from one sample in a study of cytomegalovirus exposure and HLA in healthy donors. The data were produced by immunoSEQ multiplex PCR, yet TCRdb's version contains in-frame clones alone and is incomplete. The table has about 180,000 clones, around 80% seen once. Sequencing was done on a sample of PBMCs. The receptors were sampled from a girl aged 5-17 years in good health and CMV-seropositive. The CDR3 runs from the conserved cysteine through the conserved F or W. The D gene is left open where the match is weak. Clone size is not always given. Where it is, it says once, few, many or a class for expanded clones.

j_call d_call clone_size v_call cdr3_aa cdr3_nt
TRBJ1-1 TRBD1 NA TRBV11-1 CASRGQVSEAFF TGTGCCAGCAGAGGACAGGTCAGTGAAGCTTTCTTT
TRBJ2-6 TRBD1 NA TRBV19 CASSIDDRAGANVLTF TGTGCCAGTAGTATAGATGACAGGGCTGGGGCCAACGTCCTGACTTTC
TRBJ1-2 TRBD1 NA TRBV13 CASNIRGTDYGYTF TGTGCCAGCAACATCAGGGGGACTGACTATGGCTACACCTTC
TRBJ2-3 TRBD2 NA TRBV13 CASSPGLAGTDTQYF TGTGCCAGCAGCCCCGGACTAGCGGGAACAGATACGCAGTATTTT
TRBJ2-7 NA NA TRBV28 CASSLSTYEQYF TGTGCCAGCAGTTTATCTACCTACGAGCAGTACTTC
TRBJ2-7 TRBD1 NA TRBV11-1 CASSSRDRAYEQYF TGTGCCAGCAGCTCGAGGGACAGGGCCTACGAGCAGTACTTC
TRBJ2-7 TRBD1 NA TRBV7-9 CASSLGTGSYEQYF TGTGCCAGCAGCTTAGGGACAGGGTCCTACGAGCAGTACTTC
TRBJ1-2 NA NA TRBV5-1 CASTWGGGYGYTF TGCGCCAGCACCTGGGGGGGCGGCTATGGCTACACCTTC
TRBJ2-5 TRBD2 NA TRBV4-2 CASSQEAGSGQETQYF TGTGCCAGCAGCCAAGAAGCGGGAAGCGGCCAAGAGACCCAGTACTTC
TRBJ1-5 NA NA TRBV4-2 CASSPREGGQPQHF TGTGCCAGCAGCCCGAGGGAGGGCGGTCAGCCCCAGCATTTT
TRBJ2-7 NA NA TRBV5-4 CASRTQEGAEVGQYF TGTGCCAGCAGGACTCAGGAGGGGGCGGAGGTTGGGCAGTACTTC
TRBJ2-7 NA NA TRBV5-1 CASSLAVLQGRGEQYF TGCGCCAGCAGCTTGGCCGTACTACAGGGTCGGGGCGAGCAGTACTTC
TRBJ2-2 NA NA TRBV7-9 CASSRTDTQNTGELFF TGTGCCAGCAGCCGGACGGACACACAGAACACCGGGGAGCTGTTTTTT
TRBJ1-5 NA NA TRBV7-6 CASSAGGSQPQHF TGTGCCAGCAGCGCCGGAGGTTCTCAGCCCCAGCATTTT
TRBJ1-1 NA NA TRBV21-1 CARLPSSRGLMNTEAFF TGTGCCAGACTCCCCAGCTCCAGGGGGCTAATGAACACTGAAGCTTTCTTT
TRBJ2-1 TRBD1 NA TRBV5-1 CASGAGDRGHNEQFF TGCGCCAGCGGCGCCGGGGACAGGGGGCATAATGAGCAGTTCTTC
TRBJ2-7 NA NA TRBV7-9 CASAWTGVPAYEQYF TGTGCCTCAGCTTGGACTGGGGTGCCAGCCTACGAGCAGTACTTC
TRBJ2-7 NA NA TRBV25-1 CASSAALYYEQYF TGTGCCAGCAGTGCCGCTCTCTACTACGAGCAGTACTTC
TRBJ2-2 NA NA TRBV5-1 CASSETSYNTGELFF TGCGCCAGCAGCGAAACCTCCTACAACACCGGGGAGCTGTTTTTT
TRBJ1-4 NA NA TRBV6-1 CASSFFRTNEKLFF TGTGCCAGCAGTTTTTTTCGTACTAATGAAAAACTGTTTTTT
TRBJ2-7 NA NA TRBV6-4 CASSDSEVLGQRNSYEQYF TGTGCCAGCAGTGACTCGGAGGTACTGGGCCAAAGAAACTCCTACGAGCAGTACTTC
TRBJ2-1 NA NA TRBV19 CASSIGSGYNEQFF TGTGCCAGTAGTATTGGTAGCGGATACAATGAGCAGTTCTTC
TRBJ2-4 NA NA TRBV5-1 CASSLGDRAKNIQYF TGCGCCAGCAGCTTGGGCGACAGGGCCAAAAACATTCAGTACTTC
TRBJ2-4 TRBD2 NA TRBV7-9 CASTPDSGLAGVKNIQYF TGTGCCAGCACCCCTGACAGTGGACTAGCGGGAGTCAAAAACATTCAGTACTTC
TRBJ2-3 TRBD2 few TRBV30 CAWSEGTSGVTDTQYF TGTGCCTGGAGTGAGGGGACTAGCGGGGTAACAGATACGCAGTATTTT
TRBJ2-7 NA NA TRBV20-1 CSAVHYEQYF TGCAGTGCGGTACACTACGAGCAGTACTTC
TRBJ1-2 NA NA TRBV27 CASSSFVGKPGRYGYTF TGTGCCAGCAGTTCCTTTGTGGGTAAACCAGGCAGATATGGCTACACCTTC
TRBJ1-2 NA once TRBV19 CASSVDGGTYGYTF TGTGCCAGTAGTGTCGACGGGGGTACCTATGGCTACACCTTC
TRBJ2-3 NA NA TRBV9 CASSVVDSLQDTQYF TGTGCCAGCAGCGTAGTGGACTCACTCCAGGATACGCAGTATTTT
TRBJ2-1 TRBD2 NA TRBV19 CASSTSGASYNEQFF TGTGCCAGTAGCACTAGCGGGGCTTCCTACAATGAGCAGTTCTTC
TRBJ2-1 NA NA TRBV5-1 CASSPPASSYNEQFF TGCGCCAGCAGCCCCCCCGCCAGTTCCTACAATGAGCAGTTCTTC
TRBJ2-5 TRBD2 NA TRBV30 CAWILAHQETQYF TGTGCCTGGATACTAGCGCACCAAGAGACCCAGTACTTC
TRBJ2-7 TRBD2 NA TRBV19 CASSGGLAGSSYEQYF TGTGCCAGTAGTGGAGGGCTAGCGGGCTCCTCCTACGAGCAGTACTTC
TRBJ2-2 NA NA TRBV13 CASSLIISASANTGELFF TGTGCCAGCAGCTTAATAATTTCGGCTAGCGCGAACACCGGGGAGCTGTTTTTT
TRBJ1-1 TRBD1 few TRBV6-5 CASSYRTGGRTEAFF TGTGCCAGCAGTTACCGGACAGGGGGGAGGACTGAAGCTTTCTTT
TRBJ2-7 TRBD1 NA TRBV9 CASSVASGTAGSYEQYF TGTGCCAGCAGCGTAGCGTCCGGGACAGCCGGCTCCTACGAGCAGTACTTC
TRBJ2-7 TRBD2 NA TRBV6-4 CASSALAGVGAGQYF TGTGCCAGCAGTGCCTTAGCGGGAGTGGGCGCCGGGCAGTACTTC
TRBJ2-3 TRBD2 once TRBV7-9 CASSQGLAGTTDTQYF TGTGCCAGCAGCCAAGGACTAGCGGGGACCACAGATACGCAGTATTTT
TRBJ2-4 TRBD2 few TRBV7-2 CASSLVYGGIAKNIQYF TGTGCCAGCAGCTTAGTCTACGGGGGGATAGCCAAAAACATTCAGTACTTC
TRBJ1-2 TRBD1 NA TRBV5-1 CASSFDRGSGGYTF TGCGCCAGCAGCTTCGACAGGGGAAGTGGCGGCTACACCTTC
TRBJ2-1 NA NA TRBV9 CASSVDTSYNEQFF TGTGCCAGCAGCGTAGACACTAGCTACAATGAGCAGTTCTTC
TRBJ2-7 NA NA TRBV6-5 CASSSPDNTYEQYF TGTGCCAGCAGTTCCCCGGACAATACCTACGAGCAGTACTTC
TRBJ2-7 NA NA TRBV9 CASSPSLLALSYEQYF TGTGCCAGCAGCCCTAGCCTCCTGGCCCTCTCCTACGAGCAGTACTTC
TRBJ2-7 TRBD2 NA TRBV27 CASSLGGGNYEQYF TGTGCCAGCAGTTTGGGGGGGGGTAACTACGAGCAGTACTTC
TRBJ2-3 NA NA TRBV9 CASSVDGGLNTQYF TGTGCCAGCAGCGTAGACGGCGGTCTAAATACGCAGTATTTT
TRBJ1-1 NA few TRBV6-1 CASSEAPTRYTEAFF TGTGCCAGCAGTGAAGCCCCGACACGGTACACTGAAGCTTTCTTT
TRBJ1-4 NA NA TRBV5-4 CASTTEGGRSNEKLFF TGTGCCAGCACCACCGAGGGAGGGAGGTCTAATGAAAAACTGTTTTTT
TRBJ2-3 TRBD1 NA TRBV5-1 CASSRTGDRTDTQYF TGCGCCAGCAGCCGGACAGGGGATCGCACAGATACGCAGTATTTT
TRBJ2-5 NA NA TRBV30 CAWSAGSTETQYF TGTGCCTGGAGCGCAGGGTCCACAGAGACCCAGTACTTC
TRBJ2-7 TRBD1 once TRBV27 CASSLTPDRSYEQYF TGTGCCAGCAGCCTTACCCCGGACAGGTCCTACGAGCAGTACTTC
TRBJ2-1 NA few TRBV6-1 CASTRLPRPGEQFF TGTGCCAGCACCAGGCTTCCACGCCCAGGTGAGCAGTTCTTC
TRBJ2-7 TRBD1 NA TRBV7-6 CASSLDPPQGAVTYEQYF TGTGCCAGCAGCTTAGACCCCCCACAGGGGGCCGTCACCTACGAGCAGTACTTC
TRBJ2-1 TRBD2 NA TRBV10-3 CAISPLLAGGSYNEQFF TGTGCCATCAGCCCCCTTTTAGCGGGAGGCTCCTACAATGAGCAGTTCTTC
TRBJ2-1 TRBD2 NA TRBV7-3 CASSLTLAGPVGEQFF TGTGCCAGCAGCTTAACGCTAGCGGGCCCAGTAGGTGAGCAGTTCTTC
TRBJ2-7 NA NA TRBV5-1 CASSLGNYEQYF TGCGCCAGCAGCTTGGGTAACTACGAGCAGTACTTC
TRBJ2-3 NA NA TRBV5-5 CASIWLAKSTDTQYF TGTGCCAGCATTTGGCTAGCCAAGAGCACAGATACGCAGTATTTT
TRBJ1-2 TRBD1 NA TRBV2 CASRPDRTLNYGYTF TGTGCCAGCAGACCGGACAGGACCCTTAACTATGGCTACACCTTC
TRBJ1-1 NA NA TRBV18 CASSPHSGPNTEAFF TGTGCCAGCTCACCGCACTCAGGGCCGAACACTGAAGCTTTCTTT
TRBJ1-5 NA NA TRBV13 CASSLGSQPQHF TGTGCCAGCAGCCTCGGGTCACAGCCCCAGCATTTT